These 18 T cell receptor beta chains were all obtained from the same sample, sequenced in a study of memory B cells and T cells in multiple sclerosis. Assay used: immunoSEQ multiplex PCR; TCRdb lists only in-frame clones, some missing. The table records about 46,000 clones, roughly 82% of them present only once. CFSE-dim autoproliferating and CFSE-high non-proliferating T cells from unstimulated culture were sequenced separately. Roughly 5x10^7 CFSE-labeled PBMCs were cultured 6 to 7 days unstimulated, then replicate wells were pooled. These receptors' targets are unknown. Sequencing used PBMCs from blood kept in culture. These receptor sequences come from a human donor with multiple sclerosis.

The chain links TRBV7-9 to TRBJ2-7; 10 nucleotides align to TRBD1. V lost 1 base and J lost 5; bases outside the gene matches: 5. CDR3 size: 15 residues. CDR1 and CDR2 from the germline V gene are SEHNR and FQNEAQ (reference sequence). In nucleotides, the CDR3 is TGTGCCAGCAGCTTAGGGGGGACAGGGGCAGACGAGCAGTACTTC. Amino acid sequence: CASSLGGTGADEQYF.

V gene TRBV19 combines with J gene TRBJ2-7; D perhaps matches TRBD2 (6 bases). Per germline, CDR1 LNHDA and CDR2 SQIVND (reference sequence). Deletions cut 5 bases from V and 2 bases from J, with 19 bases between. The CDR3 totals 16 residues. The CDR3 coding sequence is TGTGCCAGTAGTTTCCTCGGCGGGCGGGGTACCTACGAGCAGTACTTC. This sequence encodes CASSFLGGRGTYEQYF.

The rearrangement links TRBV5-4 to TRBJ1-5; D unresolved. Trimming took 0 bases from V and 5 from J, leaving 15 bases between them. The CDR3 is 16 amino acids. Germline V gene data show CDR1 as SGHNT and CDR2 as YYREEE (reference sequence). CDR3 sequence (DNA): TGTGCCAGCAGCTTGGGTCCAGGTGAAGGTGATCAGCCCCAGCATTTT. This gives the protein CASSLGPGEGDQPQHF.

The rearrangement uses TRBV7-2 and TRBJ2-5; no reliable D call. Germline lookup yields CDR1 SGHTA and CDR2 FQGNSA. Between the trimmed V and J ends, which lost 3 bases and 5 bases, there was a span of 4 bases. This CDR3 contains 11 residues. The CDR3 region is CASSFAETQYF. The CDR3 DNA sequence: TGTGCCAGCAGCTTTGCGGAGACCCAGTACTTC.

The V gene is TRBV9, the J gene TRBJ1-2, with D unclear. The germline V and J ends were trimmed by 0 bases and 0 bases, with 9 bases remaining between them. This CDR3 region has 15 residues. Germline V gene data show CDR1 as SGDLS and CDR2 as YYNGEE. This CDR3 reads CASSVAQAANYGYTF. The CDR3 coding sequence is TGTGCCAGCAGCGTAGCTCAGGCAGCTAACTATGGCTACACCTTC. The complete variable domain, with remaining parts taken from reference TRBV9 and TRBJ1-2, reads DSGVTQTPKHLITATGQRVTLRCSPRSGDLSVYWYQQSLDQGLQFLIQYYNGEERAKGNILERFSAQQFPDLHSELNLSSLELGDSALYFCASSVAQAANYGYTFGSGTRLTVV.

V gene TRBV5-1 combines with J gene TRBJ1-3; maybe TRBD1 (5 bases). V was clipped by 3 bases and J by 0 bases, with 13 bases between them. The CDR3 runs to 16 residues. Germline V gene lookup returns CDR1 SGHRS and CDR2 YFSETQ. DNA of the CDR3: TGCGCCAGCAGCTCCCTCCCCGGGGCCTCTGGAAACACCATATATTTT. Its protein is CASSSLPGASGNTIYF.

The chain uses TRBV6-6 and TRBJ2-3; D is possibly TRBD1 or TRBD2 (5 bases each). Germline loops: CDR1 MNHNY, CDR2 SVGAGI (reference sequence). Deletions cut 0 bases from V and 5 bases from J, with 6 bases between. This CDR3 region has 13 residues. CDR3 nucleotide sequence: TGTGCCAGCAGTTACTCGAGGGGAGATACGCAGTATTTT. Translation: CASSYSRGDTQYF.

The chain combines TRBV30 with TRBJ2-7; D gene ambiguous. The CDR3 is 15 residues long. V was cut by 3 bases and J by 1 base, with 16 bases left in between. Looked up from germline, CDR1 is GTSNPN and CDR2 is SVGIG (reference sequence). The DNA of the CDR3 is TGTGCCTGGAGGCCAAAGGGCTCTGGGTCCTACGAGCAGTACTTC. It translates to CAWRPKGSGSYEQYF.

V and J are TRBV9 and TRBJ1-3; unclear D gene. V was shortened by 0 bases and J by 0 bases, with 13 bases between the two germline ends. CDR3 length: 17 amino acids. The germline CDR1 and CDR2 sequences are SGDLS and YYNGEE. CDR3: CASSVEGTALSGNTIYF. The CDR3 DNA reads TGTGCCAGCAGCGTAGAAGGCACCGCACTCTCTGGAAACACCATATATTTT.

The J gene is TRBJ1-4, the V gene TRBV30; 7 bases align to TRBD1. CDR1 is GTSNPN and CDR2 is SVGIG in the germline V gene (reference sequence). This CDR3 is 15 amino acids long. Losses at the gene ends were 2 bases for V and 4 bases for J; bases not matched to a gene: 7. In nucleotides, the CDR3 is TGTGCCTGGAGTAGACTACAGGGGAGTAATGAAAAACTGTTTTTT. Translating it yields CAWSRLQGSNEKLFF.

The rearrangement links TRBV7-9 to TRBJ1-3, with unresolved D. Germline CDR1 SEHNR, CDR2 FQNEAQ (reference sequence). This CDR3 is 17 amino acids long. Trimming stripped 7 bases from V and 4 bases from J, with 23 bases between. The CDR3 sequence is CASTTRRPVESGNTIYF. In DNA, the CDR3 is TGTGCCAGCACCACGCGTCGGCCCGTAGAGTCCGGAAACACCATATATTTT.

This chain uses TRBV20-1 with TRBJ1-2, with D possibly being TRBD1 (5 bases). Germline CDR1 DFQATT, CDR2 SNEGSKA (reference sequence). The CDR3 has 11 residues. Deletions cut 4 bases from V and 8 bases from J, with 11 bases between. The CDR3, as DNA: TGCAGTGCTATAGGGGCGAGGGGCTACACCTTC. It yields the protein CSAIGARGYTF.

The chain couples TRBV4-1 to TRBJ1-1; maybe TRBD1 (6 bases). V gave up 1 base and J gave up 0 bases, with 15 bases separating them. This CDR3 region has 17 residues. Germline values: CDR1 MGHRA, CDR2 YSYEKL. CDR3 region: CASSQGAGHPMNTEAFF. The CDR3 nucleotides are TGCGCCAGCAGCCAAGGTGCGGGACACCCCATGAACACTGAAGCTTTCTTT.

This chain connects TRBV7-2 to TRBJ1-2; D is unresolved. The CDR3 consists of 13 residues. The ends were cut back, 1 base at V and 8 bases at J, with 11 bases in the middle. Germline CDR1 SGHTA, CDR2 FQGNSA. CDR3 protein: CASSLDRDNGYTF. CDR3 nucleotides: TGTGCCAGCAGCTTAGATAGAGACAACGGCTACACCTTC.

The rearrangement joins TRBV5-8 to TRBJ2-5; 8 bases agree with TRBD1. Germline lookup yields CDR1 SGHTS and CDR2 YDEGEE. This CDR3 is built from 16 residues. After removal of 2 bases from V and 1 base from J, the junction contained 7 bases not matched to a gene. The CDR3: CASSFRGTGIQETQYF. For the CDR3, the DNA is TGTGCCAGCAGCTTCCGCGGGACAGGCATCCAAGAGACCCAGTACTTC.

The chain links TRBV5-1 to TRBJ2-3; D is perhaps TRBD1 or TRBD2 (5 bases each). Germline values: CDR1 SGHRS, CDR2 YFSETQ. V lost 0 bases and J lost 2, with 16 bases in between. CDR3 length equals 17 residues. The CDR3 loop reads CASSLVSSGQFTDTQYF. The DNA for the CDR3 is TGCGCCAGCAGCTTGGTATCGTCGGGGCAGTTCACAGATACGCAGTATTTT.

The CDR3: CASSPGTGDPDTQYF. CDR3 coding DNA: TGTGCCAGCAGCCCCGGGACAGGGGACCCAGATACGCAGTATTTT. V gene TRBV7-6 combines with J gene TRBJ2-3, with 10 bases lining up with TRBD1. From germline, CDR1 is SGHVS and CDR2 FNYEAQ. The junction had 6 bases not matched to a gene; V was cut back by 5 bases and J by 4 bases. The CDR3 has 15 amino acids.

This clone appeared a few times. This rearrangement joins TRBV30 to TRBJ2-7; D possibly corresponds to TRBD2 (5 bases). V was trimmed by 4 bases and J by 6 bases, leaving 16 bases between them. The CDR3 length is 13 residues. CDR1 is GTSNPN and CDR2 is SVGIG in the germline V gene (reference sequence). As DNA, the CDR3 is TGTGCCTGGACCTCCGGGCTCGAGGGCGAGCAGTACTTC. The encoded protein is CAWTSGLEGEQYF.